This T cell receptor (beta chain) comes out of a study of blood T cell repertoires in COVID-19. Overall study context: Italy, Spain and the United States were the sources of the convalescent and acute COVID-19 samples. PBMCs, B-cell-depleted T cells, or T cells were the source of the cDNA or gDNA that made up the material.

The germline CDR1 and CDR2 sequences are LGHDT and YNNKEL (reference sequence). Trimming took 5 bases from V and 1 from J, leaving 11 bases between them. The CDR3 is made up of 14 amino acids. Under the authors' procedure: Estimates of nucleated cell counts were drawn from the amplification of reference gene primers. Here immunoSEQ multiplex PCR was the method, and the copy in TCRdb shows in-frame clones only, minus some. V and J calls and clone size are those listed in that table; D and trimming were worked out from the DNA. The table includes approximately 220,000 clones, approximately 90% detected once.

This receptor was identified in a man aged 55 to 70 who had recovered from COVID-19. Sample: peripheral blood. This chain links TRBV3-1 (or the pseudogene TRBV3-2) with TRBJ1-1; possible D gene TRBD1, 6 bases. In DNA, the CDR3 is TGTGCCAGCAGCGGGAGGGACACGAACACTGAAGCTTTCTTT. Encoded protein: CASSGRDTNTEAFF.